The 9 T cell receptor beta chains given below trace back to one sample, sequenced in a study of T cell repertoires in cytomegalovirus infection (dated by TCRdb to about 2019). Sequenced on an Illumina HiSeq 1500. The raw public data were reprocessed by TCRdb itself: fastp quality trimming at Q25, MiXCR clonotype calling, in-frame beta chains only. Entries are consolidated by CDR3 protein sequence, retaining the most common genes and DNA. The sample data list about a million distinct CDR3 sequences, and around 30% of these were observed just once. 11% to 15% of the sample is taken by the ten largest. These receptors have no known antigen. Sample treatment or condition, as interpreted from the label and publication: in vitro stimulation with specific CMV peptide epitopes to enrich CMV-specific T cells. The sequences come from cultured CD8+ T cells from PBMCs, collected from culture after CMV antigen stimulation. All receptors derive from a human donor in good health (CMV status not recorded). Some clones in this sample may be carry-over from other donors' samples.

CDR3 coding DNA: TGTGCCAGCAGCCCACGGGGGCGGTCGGGCACTGAAGCTTTCTTT. It is translated as CASSPRGRSGTEAFF. This rearrangement joins TRBV27 to TRBJ1-1; the D gene is possibly TRBD1 (6 bases). Germline assignment: CDR1 MNHEY and CDR2 SMNVEV (reference sequence). Trimming took off 6 bases at V and 4 bases at J, with 18 bases between the two ends. The CDR3 is made up of 15 amino acids.

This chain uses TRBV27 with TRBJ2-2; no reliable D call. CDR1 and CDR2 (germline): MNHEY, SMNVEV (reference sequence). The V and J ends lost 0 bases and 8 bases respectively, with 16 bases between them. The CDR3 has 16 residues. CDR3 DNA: TGTGCCAGCAGTTTATCAGTCGGTACTGCGCCGGGGGAGCTGTTTTTT. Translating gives CASSLSVGTAPGELFF.

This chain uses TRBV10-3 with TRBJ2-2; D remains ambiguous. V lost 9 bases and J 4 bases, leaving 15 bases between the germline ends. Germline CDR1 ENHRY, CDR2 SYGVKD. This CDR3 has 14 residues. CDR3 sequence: CAIPMIGSTGELFF. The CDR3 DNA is TGTGCCATTCCCATGATAGGGTCCACCGGGGAGCTGTTTTTT.

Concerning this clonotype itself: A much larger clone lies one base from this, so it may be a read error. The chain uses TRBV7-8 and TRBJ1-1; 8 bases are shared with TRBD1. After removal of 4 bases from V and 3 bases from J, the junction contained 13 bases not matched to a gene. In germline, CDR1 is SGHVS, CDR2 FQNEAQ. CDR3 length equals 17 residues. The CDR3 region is CASSSIDRGLVDTEAFF. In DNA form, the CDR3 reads TGTGCCAGCAGCTCCATCGACAGGGGTTTAGTGGACACTGAAGCTTTCTTT.

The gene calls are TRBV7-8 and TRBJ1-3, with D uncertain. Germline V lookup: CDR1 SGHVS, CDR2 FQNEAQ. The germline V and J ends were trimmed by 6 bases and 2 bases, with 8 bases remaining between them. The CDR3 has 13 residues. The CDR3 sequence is CASRGKTGNTIYF. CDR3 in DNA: TGTGCCAGCAGGGGGAAAACTGGAAACACCATATATTTT.

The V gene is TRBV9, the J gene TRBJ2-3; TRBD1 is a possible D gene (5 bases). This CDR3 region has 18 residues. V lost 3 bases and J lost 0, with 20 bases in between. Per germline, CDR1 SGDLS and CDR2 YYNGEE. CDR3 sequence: CASSASAFDSVSTDTQYF. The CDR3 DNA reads TGTGCCAGCAGCGCGTCGGCTTTCGACAGCGTTAGCACAGATACGCAGTATTTT. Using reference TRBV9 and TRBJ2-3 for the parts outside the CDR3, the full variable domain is DSGVTQTPKHLITATGQRVTLRCSPRSGDLSVYWYQQSLDQGLQFLIQYYNGEERAKGNILERFSAQQFPDLHSELNLSSLELGDSALYFCASSASAFDSVSTDTQYFGPGTRLTVL.

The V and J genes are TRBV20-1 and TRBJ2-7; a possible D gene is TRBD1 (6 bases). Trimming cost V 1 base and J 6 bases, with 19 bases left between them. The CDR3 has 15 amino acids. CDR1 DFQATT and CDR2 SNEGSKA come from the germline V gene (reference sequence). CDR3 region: CSARVPDSKRGEQYF. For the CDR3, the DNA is TGCAGTGCTAGAGTCCCGGACAGCAAAAGGGGCGAGCAGTACTTC.

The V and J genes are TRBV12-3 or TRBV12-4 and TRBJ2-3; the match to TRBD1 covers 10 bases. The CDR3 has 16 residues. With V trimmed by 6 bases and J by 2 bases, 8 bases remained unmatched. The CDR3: CASRSTGGANTDTQYF. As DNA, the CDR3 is TGTGCCAGCAGATCGACAGGGGGCGCGAACACAGATACGCAGTATTTT.

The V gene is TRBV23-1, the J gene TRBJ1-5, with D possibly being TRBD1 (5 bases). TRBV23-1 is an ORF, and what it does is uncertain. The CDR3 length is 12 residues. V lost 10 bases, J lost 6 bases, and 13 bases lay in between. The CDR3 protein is CANNQGGQPQHF. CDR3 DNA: TGCGCCAACAATCAGGGTGGTCAGCCCCAGCATTTT.